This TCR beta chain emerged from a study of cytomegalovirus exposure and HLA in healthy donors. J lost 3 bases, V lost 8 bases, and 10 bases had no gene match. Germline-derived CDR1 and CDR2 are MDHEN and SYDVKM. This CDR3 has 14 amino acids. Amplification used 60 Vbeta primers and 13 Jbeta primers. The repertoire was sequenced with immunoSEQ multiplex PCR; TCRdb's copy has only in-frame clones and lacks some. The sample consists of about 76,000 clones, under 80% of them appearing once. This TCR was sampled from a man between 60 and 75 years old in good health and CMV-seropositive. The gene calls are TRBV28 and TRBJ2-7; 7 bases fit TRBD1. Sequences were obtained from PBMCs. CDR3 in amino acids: CASGVQGPYYEQYF. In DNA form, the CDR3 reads TGTGCCAGCGGAGTACAGGGGCCGTACTACGAGCAGTACTTC.